Reported below is one TCR beta chain. Its antigen is not known. The sample is drawn from a study of blood T cells in healthy people across ages. For the second PCR, which ran for about 7 to 12 cycles, a sample-barcoded 5' primer and a J-beta primer mix were used. One entry per CDR3 protein, called by TCRdb with MiXCR from the 5' RACE reads. Of roughly 900,000 distinct CDR3 sequences in the sample, approximately 49% were seen once. The individuals who served as donors were healthy Caucasians living in Russia, aged about 6 to 100. Findings of the study overall: Naive CD4+ cells and diversity were both higher in long-lived donors than in aged donors.

The receptor was isolated from a man aged 25 to 40 in good health. Sequencing was done on a sample of blood.

The CDR3 region has the DNA TGTGCCTGGTTACACCCCGGGGACTATGGCTACACCTTC. This gives the protein CAWLHPGDYGYTF. V is TRBV30 and J is TRBJ1-2; D not resolved. The germline gives CDR1 GTSNPN, CDR2 SVGIG (reference sequence). The length of the CDR3 is 13 residues. The germline V and J ends were trimmed by 5 bases and 3 bases, with 13 bases remaining between them.